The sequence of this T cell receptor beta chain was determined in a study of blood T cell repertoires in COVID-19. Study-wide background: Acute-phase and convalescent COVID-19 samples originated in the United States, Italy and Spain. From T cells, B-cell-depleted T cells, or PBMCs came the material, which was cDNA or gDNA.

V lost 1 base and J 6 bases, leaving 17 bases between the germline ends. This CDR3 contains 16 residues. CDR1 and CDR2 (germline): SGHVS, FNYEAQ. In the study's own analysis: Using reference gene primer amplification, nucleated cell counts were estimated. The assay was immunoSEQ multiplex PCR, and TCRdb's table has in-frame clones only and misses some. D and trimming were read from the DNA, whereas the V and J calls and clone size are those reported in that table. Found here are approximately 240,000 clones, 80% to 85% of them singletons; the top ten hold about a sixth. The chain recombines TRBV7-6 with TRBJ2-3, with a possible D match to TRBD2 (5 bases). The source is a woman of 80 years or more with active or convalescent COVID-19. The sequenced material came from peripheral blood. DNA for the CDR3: TGTGCCAGCAGCTTAGGAGGGCGGGCCAAGACGGATACGCAGTATTTT. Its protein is CASSLGGRAKTDTQYF.